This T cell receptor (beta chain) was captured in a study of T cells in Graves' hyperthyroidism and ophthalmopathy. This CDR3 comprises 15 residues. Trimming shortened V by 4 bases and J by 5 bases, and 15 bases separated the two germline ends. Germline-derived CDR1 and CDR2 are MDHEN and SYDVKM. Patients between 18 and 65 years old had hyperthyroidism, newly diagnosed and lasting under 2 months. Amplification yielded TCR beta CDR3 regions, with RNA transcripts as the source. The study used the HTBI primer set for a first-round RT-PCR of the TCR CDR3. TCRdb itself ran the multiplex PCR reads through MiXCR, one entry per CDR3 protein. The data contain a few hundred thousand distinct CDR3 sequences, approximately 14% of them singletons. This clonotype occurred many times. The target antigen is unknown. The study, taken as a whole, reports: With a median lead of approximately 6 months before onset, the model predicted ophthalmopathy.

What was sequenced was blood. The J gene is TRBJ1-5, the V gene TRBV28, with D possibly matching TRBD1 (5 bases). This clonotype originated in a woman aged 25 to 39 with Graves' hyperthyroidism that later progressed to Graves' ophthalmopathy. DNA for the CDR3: TGTGCCAGCAGTTCCCCATGGGGCGCTTATCAGCCCCAGCATTTT. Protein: CASSSPWGAYQPQHF.